This T cell receptor (beta chain) derives from a study of response to subunit inactivated influenza vaccine. As to this clonotype: No antigen is known for it.

TCRdb re-called the RT-PCR reads with MiXCR, one entry per CDR3 protein. The data contain 300,000 to 350,000 distinct CDR3 sequences, 21% of them singletons. The CDR3 has 16 residues. V lost 9 bases and J lost 0, with 16 bases in between. In germline, CDR1 is KGHDR, CDR2 SFDVKD. Notes on the study in general: Each seasonal influenza vaccination recruits few new T cells, the authors suggested.

The chain carries TRBV24-1 and TRBJ2-2, with D possibly matching TRBD2 (7 bases). The sequenced sample was PBMCs from blood, obtained 21 months after vaccination. The origin of this receptor is a man aged 50 to 69 who received an inactivated influenza vaccine. The CDR3 DNA reads TGTGCCACCTCCTGGGGGGGGGCTACGAACACCGGGGAGCTGTTTTTT. Protein: CATSWGGATNTGELFF.